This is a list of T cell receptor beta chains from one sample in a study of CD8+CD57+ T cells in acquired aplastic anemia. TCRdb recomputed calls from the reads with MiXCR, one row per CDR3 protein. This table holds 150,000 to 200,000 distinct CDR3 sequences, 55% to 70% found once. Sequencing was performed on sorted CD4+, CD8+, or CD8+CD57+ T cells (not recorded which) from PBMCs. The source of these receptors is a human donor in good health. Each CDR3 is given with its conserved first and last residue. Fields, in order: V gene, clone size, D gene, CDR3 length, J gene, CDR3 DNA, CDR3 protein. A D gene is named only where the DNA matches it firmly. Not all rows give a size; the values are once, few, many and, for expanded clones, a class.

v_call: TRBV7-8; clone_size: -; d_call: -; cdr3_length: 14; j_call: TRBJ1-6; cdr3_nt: TGTGCCAGCAGCTCCGCCGGTACAGGTCCACCCCTCCACTTT; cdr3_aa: CASSSAGTGPPLHF
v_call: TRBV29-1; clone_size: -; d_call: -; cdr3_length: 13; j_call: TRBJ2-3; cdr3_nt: TGCAGCGTTAAGCGGCCAGGCACAGATACGCAGTATTTT; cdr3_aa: CSVKRPGTDTQYF
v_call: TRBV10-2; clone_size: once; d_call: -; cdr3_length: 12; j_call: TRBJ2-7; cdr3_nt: TGCGCCAGCACTTCTAGCGTCTACGAGCAGTACTTC; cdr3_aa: CASTSSVYEQYF
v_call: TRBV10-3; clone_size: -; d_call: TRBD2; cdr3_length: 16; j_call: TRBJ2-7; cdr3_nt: TGTGCCATCAGTGGGGAAGGGACTAGCGAACCCTACGAGCAGTACTTC; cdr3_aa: CAISGEGTSEPYEQYF
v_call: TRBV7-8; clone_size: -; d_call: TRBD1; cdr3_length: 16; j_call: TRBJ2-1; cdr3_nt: TGTGCCAGCAGCTCAACTCGGGACAGGTTATACAATGAGCAGTTCTTC; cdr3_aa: CASSSTRDRLYNEQFF
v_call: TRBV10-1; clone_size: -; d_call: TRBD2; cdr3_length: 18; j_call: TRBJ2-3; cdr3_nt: TGTGCCAGCAGCTTGGGACTAGCGGGAGGGCCGGACACAGATACGCAGTATTTT; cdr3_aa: CASSLGLAGGPDTDTQYF
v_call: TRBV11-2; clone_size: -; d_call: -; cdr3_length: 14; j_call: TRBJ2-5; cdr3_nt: TGTGCCAGCAGCTGGCGACAGGGAGGGGAGACCCAGTACTTC; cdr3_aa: CASSWRQGGETQYF
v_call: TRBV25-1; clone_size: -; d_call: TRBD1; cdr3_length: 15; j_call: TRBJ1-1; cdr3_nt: TGTGCCAGCATCCCAGGGGGACAGATGAACACTGAAGCTTTCTTT; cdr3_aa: CASIPGGQMNTEAFF
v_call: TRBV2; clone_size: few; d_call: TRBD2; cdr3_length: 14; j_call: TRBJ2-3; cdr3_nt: TGTGCCAGCATCGAGACTAGCGGATCAGATACGCAGTATTTT; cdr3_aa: CASIETSGSDTQYF
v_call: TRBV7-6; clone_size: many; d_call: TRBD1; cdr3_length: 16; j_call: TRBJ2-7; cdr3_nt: TGTGCCAGCAGCCCCCCGAGGGACAGGGGGCCCTACGAGCAGTACTTC; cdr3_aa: CASSPPRDRGPYEQYF
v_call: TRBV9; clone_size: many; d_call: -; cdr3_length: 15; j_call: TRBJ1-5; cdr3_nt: TGTGCCAGCAGCGTAGGGCCGTCGCACAATCAGCCCCAGCATTTT; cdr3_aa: CASSVGPSHNQPQHF
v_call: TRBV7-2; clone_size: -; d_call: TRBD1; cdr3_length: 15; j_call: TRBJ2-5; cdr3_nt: TGTGCCAGCAGCTTAGGACAGGGGTGGCAAGAGACCCAGTACTTC; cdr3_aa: CASSLGQGWQETQYF
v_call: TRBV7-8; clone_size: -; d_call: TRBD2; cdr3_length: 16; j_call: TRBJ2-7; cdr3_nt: TGTGCCAGCAGCTTAAAACGTGCCGGGGGGAACTACGAGCAGTACTTC; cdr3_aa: CASSLKRAGGNYEQYF
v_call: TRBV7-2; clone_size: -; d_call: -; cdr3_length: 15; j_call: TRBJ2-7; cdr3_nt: TGTGCCAGCAGCCTCCGGTTGGGTTATGGCTACGAGCAGTACTTC; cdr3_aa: CASSLRLGYGYEQYF
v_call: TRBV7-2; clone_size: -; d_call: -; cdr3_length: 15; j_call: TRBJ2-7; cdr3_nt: TGCGCCAGCAGCATAGGACAGACCTCTGCACACGAGCAGTACTTC; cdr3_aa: CASSIGQTSAHEQYF
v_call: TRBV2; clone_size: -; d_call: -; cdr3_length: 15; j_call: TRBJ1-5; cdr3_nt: TGTGCCAGCAGTGCTCAAACAGGGTTCGGTCAGCCCCAGCATTTT; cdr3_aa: CASSAQTGFGQPQHF
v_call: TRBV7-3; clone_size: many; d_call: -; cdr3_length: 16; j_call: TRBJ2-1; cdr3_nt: TGTGCCAGCAGTCAATCCCTGACTAGCTCCTACAATGAGCAGTTCTTC; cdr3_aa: CASSQSLTSSYNEQFF
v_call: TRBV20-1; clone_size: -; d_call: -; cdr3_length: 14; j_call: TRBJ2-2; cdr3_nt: TGCAGTGCTAACGCAGGCAGGGACACCGGGGAGCTGCTTTTT; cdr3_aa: CSANAGRDTGELLF
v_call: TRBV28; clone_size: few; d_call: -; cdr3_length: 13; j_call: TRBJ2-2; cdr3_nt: TGTGCCAGTTCCAGCCTAAACACCGGGGAGCTGTTTTTT; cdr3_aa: CASSSLNTGELFF
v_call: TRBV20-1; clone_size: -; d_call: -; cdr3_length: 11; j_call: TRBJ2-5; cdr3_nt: TGCAGTGCTAGAGGGCAAGAGACCCAGTACTTC; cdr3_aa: CSARGQETQYF
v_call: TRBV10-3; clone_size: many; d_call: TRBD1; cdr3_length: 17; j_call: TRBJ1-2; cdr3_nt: TGTGCCATCAGTGAGTCTGGGGACAGGGTTACGGGCTATGGCTACACCTTC; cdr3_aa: CAISESGDRVTGYGYTF
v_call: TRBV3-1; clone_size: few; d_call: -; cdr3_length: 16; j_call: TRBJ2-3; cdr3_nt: TGTGCCAGCAGCCAAGGGGGGTGGACTAGCACAGATACGCAGTATTTT; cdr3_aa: CASSQGGWTSTDTQYF